The entry that follows covers one T cell receptor beta chain sequence. The antigen remains unidentified. This entry comes from a study of vaccination effects on CD4 cells after COVID-19. Profiling relied on immunoSEQ multiplex PCR, and the TCRdb table lists in-frame clones only, not all of them. Altogether 13,000 to 15,000 clones are present, around three quarters being singletons, with the ten largest covering approximately 9.9%. Prior to sequencing, the ViraFEST assay stimulated PBMC with viral peptide pools, which expanded the antigen-specific CD4+ T cells. Subsequent to a culture period of under 11 days, CD4+ T cells were isolated. Either the BNT162b2 or mRNA-1273 vaccine was given to participants in two doses. Half-medium changes using IL-2 medium occurred on days 3 and 7. This CDR3 has 13 amino acids. Per the germline V gene, CDR1 is MNHEY and CDR2 is SMNVEV (reference sequence). V was pared by 6 bases and J by 4 bases, with 2 bases of the junction left unmatched.

This sequence was found in a human donor who received a COVID-19 vaccine. Sequenced here: CD4+ T cells from PBMCs cultured with SARS-CoV-2 spike peptides, sampled after COVID-19 vaccination. The V gene is TRBV27, the J gene TRBJ1-2; the match to TRBD1 covers 10 bases. The CDR3 nucleotides read TGTGCCAGCAGCCGGGACAGGGGCTATGGCTACACCTTC. Its protein is CASSRDRGYGYTF.